The clone carrying this TCR beta chain was detected many times. This sample is drawn from a study of T cells after yellow fever vaccination. Study findings and constraints: Abundant contaminating clonotypes from the bulk population could appear in FACS-sorted repertoires. Vaccine-responding clonotypes were almost all undetectable in sorted memory subsets on day 0.

One entry per CDR3 protein, called by TCRdb with MiXCR from the 5' RACE reads. The sample consists of about 13,000 distinct CDR3 sequences, 4.5% to 6% of them appearing once. The input for sequencing was PBMCs, either bulk or a sorted T-cell subset (CD4+, CD8+, memory, or dextramer-sorted; not recorded which), taken 45 days after the yellow fever booster vaccination. The clonotype comes from a young man who received the YFV17D yellow fever vaccine.

The chain's CDR3 is CASSLPRRAGTSGSSYEQYF. Written as DNA, the CDR3 is TGTGCCAGCAGCTTACCCCGGCGGGCGGGGACTAGCGGGAGCTCCTACGAGCAGTACTTC. The chain uses TRBV7-2 and TRBJ2-7; TRBD2 aligns across 14 bases. Germline V CDR1 and CDR2: SGHTA, FQGNSA. The trim removed 2 bases at V and 0 bases at J, leaving 12 bases unmatched. The CDR3 totals 20 residues. The variable domain in full, completed from reference TRBV7-2 and TRBJ2-7, reads GAGVSQSPSNKVTEKGKDVELRCDPISGHTALYWYRQSLGQGLEFLIYFQGNSAPDKSGLPSDRFSAERTGGSVSTLTIQRTQQEDSAVYLCASSLPRRAGTSGSSYEQYFGPGTRLTVT.